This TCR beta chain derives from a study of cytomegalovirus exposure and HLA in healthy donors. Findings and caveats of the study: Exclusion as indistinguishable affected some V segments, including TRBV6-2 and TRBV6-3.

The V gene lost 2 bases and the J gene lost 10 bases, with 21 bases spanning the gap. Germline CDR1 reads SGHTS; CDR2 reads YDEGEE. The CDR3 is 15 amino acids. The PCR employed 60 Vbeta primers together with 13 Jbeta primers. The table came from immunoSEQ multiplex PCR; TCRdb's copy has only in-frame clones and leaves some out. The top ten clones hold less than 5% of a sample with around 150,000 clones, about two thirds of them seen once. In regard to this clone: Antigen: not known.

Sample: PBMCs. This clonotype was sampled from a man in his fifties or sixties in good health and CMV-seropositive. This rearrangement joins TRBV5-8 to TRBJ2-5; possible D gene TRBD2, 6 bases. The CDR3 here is CASSFGGGRPRDQYF. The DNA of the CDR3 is TGTGCCAGCAGCTTCGGGGGTGGCCGGCCCCGAGACCAGTACTTC.